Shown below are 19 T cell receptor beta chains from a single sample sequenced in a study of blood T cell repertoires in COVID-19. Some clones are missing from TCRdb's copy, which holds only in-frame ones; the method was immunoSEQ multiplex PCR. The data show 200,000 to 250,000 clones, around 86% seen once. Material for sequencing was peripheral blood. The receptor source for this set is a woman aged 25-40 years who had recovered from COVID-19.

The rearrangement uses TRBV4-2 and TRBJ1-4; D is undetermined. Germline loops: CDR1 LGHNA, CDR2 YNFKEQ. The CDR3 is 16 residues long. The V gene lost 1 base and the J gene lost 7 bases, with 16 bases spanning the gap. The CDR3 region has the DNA TGTGCCAGCAGCCAAGGGGCCCGGGGTGAGGCTGAAAAACTGTTTTTT. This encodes CASSQGARGEAEKLFF.

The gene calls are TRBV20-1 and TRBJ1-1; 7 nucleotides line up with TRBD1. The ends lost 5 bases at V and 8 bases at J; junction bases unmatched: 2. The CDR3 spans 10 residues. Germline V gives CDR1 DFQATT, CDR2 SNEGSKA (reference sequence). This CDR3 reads CSASDREAFF. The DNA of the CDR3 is TGCAGTGCTTCGGACAGGGAAGCTTTCTTT.

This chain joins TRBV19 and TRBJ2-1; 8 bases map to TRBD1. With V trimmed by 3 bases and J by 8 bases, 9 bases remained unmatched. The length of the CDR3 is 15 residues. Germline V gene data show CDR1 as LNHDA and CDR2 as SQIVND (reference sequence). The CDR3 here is CASSIGQGRYDEQFF. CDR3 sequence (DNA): TGTGCCAGTAGTATTGGACAGGGACGGTATGATGAGCAGTTCTTC.

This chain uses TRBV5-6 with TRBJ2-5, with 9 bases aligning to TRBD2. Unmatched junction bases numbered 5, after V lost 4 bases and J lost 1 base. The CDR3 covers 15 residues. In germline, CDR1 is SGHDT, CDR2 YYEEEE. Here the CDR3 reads CASSLIAGVQETQYF. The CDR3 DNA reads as TGTGCCAGCAGCCTCATAGCGGGGGTCCAAGAGACCCAGTACTTC.

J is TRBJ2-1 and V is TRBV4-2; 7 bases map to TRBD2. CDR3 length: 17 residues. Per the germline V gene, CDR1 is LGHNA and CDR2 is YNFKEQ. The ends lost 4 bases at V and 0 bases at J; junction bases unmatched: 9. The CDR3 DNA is TGTGCCAGCAGCCGAGCAGTGGGAGGGAGCTCCTACAATGAGCAGTTCTTC. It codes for CASSRAVGGSSYNEQFF.

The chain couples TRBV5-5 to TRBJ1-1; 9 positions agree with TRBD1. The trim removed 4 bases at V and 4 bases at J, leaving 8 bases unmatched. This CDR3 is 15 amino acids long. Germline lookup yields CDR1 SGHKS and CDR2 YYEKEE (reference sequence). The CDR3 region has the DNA TGTGCCAGCAGCGACGACAGGGGGTTAGGCACTGAAGCTTTCTTT. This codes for CASSDDRGLGTEAFF.

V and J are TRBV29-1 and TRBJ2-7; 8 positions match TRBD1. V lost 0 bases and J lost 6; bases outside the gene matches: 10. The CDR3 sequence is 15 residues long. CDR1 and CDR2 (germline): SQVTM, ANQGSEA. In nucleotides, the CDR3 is TGCAGCGTTGAAGAGAGGACCAGGGGGCTCGGCGAGCAGTACTTC. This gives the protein CSVEERTRGLGEQYF.

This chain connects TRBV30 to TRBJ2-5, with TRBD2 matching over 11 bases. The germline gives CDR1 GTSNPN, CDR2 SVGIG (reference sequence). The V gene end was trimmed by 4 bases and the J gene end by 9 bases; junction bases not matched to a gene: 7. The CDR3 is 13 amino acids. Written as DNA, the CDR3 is TGTGCCTGGACTAGCGGGGGGCGGGGTGCCCAGTACTTC. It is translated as CAWTSGGRGAQYF. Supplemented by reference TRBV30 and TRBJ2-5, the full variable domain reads SQTIHQWPATLVQPVGSPLSLECTVEGTSNPNLYWYRQAAGRGLQLLFYSVGIGQISSEVPQNLSASRPQDRQFILSSKKLLLSDSGFYLCAWTSGGRGAQYFGPGTRLLVL.

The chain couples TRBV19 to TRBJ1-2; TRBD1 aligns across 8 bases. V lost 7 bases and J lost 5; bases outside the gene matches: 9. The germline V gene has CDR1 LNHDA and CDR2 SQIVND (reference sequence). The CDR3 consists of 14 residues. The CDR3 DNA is TGTGCCAGTACTCCTCGGGGACAGGCTTATGGCTACACCTTC. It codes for CASTPRGQAYGYTF.

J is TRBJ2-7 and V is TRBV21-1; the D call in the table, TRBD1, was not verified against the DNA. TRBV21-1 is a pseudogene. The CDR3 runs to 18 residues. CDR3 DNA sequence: TGTGCCAGCAGCTCTCGGGACACAACTCCCACGCCAGCCTACGAGCAGTACTTC. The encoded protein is CASSSRDTTPTPAYEQYF.

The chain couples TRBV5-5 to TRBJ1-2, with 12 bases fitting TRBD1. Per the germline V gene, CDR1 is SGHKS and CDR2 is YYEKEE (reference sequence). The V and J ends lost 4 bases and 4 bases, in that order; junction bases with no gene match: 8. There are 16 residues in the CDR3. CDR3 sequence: CASSLGTGGQSYGYTF. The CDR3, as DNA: TGTGCCAGCAGCCTCGGGACAGGGGGCCAGAGCTATGGCTACACCTTC.

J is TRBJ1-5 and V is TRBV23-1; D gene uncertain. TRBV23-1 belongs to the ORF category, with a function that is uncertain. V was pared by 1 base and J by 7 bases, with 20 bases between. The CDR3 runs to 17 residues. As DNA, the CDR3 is TGCGCCAGCAGTCAATATATTCTACGGGATTTTGGCCAGCCCCAGCATTTT. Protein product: CASSQYILRDFGQPQHF.

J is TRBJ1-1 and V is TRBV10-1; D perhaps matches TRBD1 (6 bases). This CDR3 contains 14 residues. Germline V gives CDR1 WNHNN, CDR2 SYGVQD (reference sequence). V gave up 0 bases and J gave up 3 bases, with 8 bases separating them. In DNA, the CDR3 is TGCGCCAGCAGTGAGTCTCACAGGGACACTGAAGCTTTCTTT. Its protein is CASSESHRDTEAFF.

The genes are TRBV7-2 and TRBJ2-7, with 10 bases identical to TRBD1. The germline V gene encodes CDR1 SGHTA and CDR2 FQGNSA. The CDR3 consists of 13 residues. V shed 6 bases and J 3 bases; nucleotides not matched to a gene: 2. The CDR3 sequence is CASSGDRGYEQYF. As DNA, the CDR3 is TGTGCCAGCAGTGGGGACAGGGGCTACGAGCAGTACTTC.

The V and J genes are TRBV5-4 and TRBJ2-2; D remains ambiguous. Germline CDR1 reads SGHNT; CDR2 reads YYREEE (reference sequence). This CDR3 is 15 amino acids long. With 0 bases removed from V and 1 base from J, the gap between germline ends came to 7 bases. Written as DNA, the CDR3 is TGTGCCAGCAGCTTGGATTCAGGGAACACCGGGGAGCTGTTTTTT. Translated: CASSLDSGNTGELFF.

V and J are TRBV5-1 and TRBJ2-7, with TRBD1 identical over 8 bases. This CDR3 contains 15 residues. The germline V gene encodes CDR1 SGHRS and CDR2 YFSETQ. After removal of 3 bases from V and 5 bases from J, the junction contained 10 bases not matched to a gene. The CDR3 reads CASSSLGQANDEQYF. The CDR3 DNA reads TGCGCCAGCAGCTCCCTGGGACAGGCGAACGACGAGCAGTACTTC.

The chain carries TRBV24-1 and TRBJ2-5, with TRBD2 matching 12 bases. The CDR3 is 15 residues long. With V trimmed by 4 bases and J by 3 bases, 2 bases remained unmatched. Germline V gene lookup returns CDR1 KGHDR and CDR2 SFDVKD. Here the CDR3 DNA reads TGTGCCACCAGTGAGACTAGCGGGGGTGAAGAGACCCAGTACTTC. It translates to CATSETSGGEETQYF.

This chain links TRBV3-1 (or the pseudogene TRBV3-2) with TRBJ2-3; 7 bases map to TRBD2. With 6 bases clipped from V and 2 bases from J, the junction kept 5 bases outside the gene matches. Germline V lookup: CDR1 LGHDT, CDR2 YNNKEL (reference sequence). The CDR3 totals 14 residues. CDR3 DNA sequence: TGTGCCAGCAGACCGAGCGGGGTCACAGATACGCAGTATTTT. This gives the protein CASRPSGVTDTQYF.

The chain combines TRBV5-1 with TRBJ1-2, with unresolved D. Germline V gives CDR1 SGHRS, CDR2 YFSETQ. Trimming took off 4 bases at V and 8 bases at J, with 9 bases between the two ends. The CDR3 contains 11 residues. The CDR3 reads CASSDPGGYTF. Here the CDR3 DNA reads TGCGCCAGCAGCGACCCGGGGGGCTACACCTTC.